These T cell receptor beta chains were read from a single sample in a study of beta chain features in type 1 diabetes. Assay: immunoSEQ multiplex PCR; the TCRdb copy retains only in-frame clones and omits some. The data contain 500,000 to 650,000 clones, over 10% of them seen just once; the ten biggest clones take up 0.09% to 0.15%. Sequencing input: naive CD4+ T cells from blood. The receptors stem from a man aged 25 to 40 with type 1 diabetes. Both conserved end residues are part of each CDR3. D genes are given only for firm matches. Clone size is not always given. Where it is, it says once, few, many or a class for expanded clones.

D gene: NA
clone size: NA
V gene: TRBV12-5
J gene: TRBJ1-5
CDR3 DNA: TGTGCTAGTGGTTTGGCCGGACAGTCAAGAACCAGGAATCAGCCCCAGCATTTT
CDR3 protein: CASGLAGQSRTRNQPQHF

D gene: TRBD2
clone size: few
V gene: TRBV5-1
J gene: TRBJ2-5
CDR3 DNA: TGCGCCAGCAGGGGGCTAGCGGGGTTCCAAGAGACCCAGTACTTC
CDR3 protein: CASRGLAGFQETQYF

D gene: NA
clone size: few
V gene: TRBV2
J gene: TRBJ1-5
CDR3 DNA: TGTGCCAGCAAGGGGGTGTCTCCGGGCAATCAGCCCCAGCATTTT
CDR3 protein: CASKGVSPGNQPQHF

D gene: NA
clone size: many
V gene: TRBV23-1
J gene: TRBJ1-5
CDR3 DNA: TGCGCCAGCAGTGGCAATCAGCCCCAGCATTTT
CDR3 protein: CASSGNQPQHF

D gene: NA
clone size: NA
V gene: TRBV9
J gene: TRBJ2-2
CDR3 DNA: TGTGCCAGCAGCGTATCGGTCGCGAACACCGGGGAGCTGTTTTTT
CDR3 protein: CASSVSVANTGELFF

D gene: TRBD1
clone size: NA
V gene: TRBV27
J gene: TRBJ1-1
CDR3 DNA: TGTGCCAGCAGTTTAAGAGGGGGCAAATCTGAAGCTTTCTTT
CDR3 protein: CASSLRGGKSEAFF

D gene: TRBD2
clone size: few
V gene: TRBV7-9
J gene: TRBJ2-7
CDR3 DNA: TGTGCCAGCAGCTCCGACGGGGGGACCTACGAGCAGTACTTC
CDR3 protein: CASSSDGGTYEQYF

D gene: NA
clone size: NA
V gene: TRBV9
J gene: TRBJ2-2
CDR3 DNA: TGTGCCAGCAACGTAGCTACTACGACCGGGGAGCTGTTTTTT
CDR3 protein: CASNVATTTGELFF

D gene: TRBD2
clone size: NA
V gene: TRBV11-3
J gene: TRBJ2-3
CDR3 DNA: TGTGCCAGCAGCGCTCTAGCGGGGGGCAGCACAGATACGCAGTATTTT
CDR3 protein: CASSALAGGSTDTQYF

D gene: TRBD1
clone size: NA
V gene: TRBV29-1
J gene: TRBJ1-5
CDR3 DNA: TGCAGCGTTGAAGAGAGAGCAGGGGGCTCACAGCATTTT
CDR3 protein: CSVEERAGGSQHF

D gene: NA
clone size: few
V gene: TRBV7-6
J gene: TRBJ1-5
CDR3 DNA: TGTGCCAGCAGCCCGCTCGGGGCAGGGATCGGTCAGCCCCAGCATTTT
CDR3 protein: CASSPLGAGIGQPQHF

D gene: NA
clone size: NA
V gene: TRBV9
J gene: TRBJ1-6
CDR3 DNA: TGTGCCAGCAGCGTAGGGGCTGGGGGGGGTCGTTCACCCCTCCACTTT
CDR3 protein: CASSVGAGGGRSPLHF

D gene: NA
clone size: NA
V gene: TRBV7-2
J gene: TRBJ2-3
CDR3 DNA: TGTGCCAGCAGCTTGGGGTGGGGCACAGATACGCAGTATTTT
CDR3 protein: CASSLGWGTDTQYF

D gene: NA
clone size: few
V gene: TRBV7-2
J gene: TRBJ2-6
CDR3 DNA: TGTGCCAGCAGCTCCCACAGGGAAGGGGCCAACGTCCTGACTTTC
CDR3 protein: CASSSHREGANVLTF

D gene: TRBD1
clone size: NA
V gene: TRBV5-1
J gene: TRBJ1-2
CDR3 DNA: TGCGCCAGCAGCGCGGGCGACAGGGGAGAGTATGGCTACACCTTC
CDR3 protein: CASSAGDRGEYGYTF

D gene: TRBD1
clone size: NA
V gene: TRBV7-2
J gene: TRBJ2-1
CDR3 DNA: TGTGCCAGCACTCCGGGACAGGGGGCCGGTGAGCAGTTCTTC
CDR3 protein: CASTPGQGAGEQFF